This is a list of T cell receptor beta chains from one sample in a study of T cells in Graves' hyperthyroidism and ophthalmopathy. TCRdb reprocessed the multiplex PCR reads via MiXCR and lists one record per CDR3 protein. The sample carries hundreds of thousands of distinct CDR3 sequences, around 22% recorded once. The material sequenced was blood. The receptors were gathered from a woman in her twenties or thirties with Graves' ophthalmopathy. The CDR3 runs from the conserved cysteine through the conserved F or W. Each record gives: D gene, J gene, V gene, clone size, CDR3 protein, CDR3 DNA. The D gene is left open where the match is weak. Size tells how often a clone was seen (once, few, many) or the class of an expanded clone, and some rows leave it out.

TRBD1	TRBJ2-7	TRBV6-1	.	CASRNGQGGWYEQYF	TGTGCCAGCAGAAATGGACAGGGTGGTTGGTACGAGCAGTACTTC
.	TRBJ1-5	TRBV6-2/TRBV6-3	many	CASSSFRGFDQPQHF	TGTGCCAGCAGTTCCTTCAGGGGTTTTGATCAGCCCCAGCATTTT
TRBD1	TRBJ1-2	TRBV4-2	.	CASSQPGGQGLGYTF	TGTGCCAGCAGCCAACCGGGGGGACAGGGTTTGGGCTACACCTTC
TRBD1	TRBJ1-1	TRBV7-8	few	CASSLVRTGGDTEAFF	TGTGCCAGCAGCTTAGTGAGGACAGGGGGAGACACTGAAGCTTTCTTT
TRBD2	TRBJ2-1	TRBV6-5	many	CASRGLAGGAINEQFF	TGTGCCAGCAGAGGACTAGCGGGGGGAGCCATTAATGAGCAGTTCTTC
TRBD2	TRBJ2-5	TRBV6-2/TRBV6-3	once	CASSYPSGAGGQETQYF	TGTGCCAGCAGTTACCCGTCGGGAGCGGGAGGACAAGAGACCCAGTACTTC
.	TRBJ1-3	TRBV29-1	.	CSVEQRNTIYF	TGCAGCGTTGAACAGAGAAACACCATATATTTT
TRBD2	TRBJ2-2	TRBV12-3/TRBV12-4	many	CASSRGSGGVAAGELFF	TGTGCCAGCAGTCGAGGGAGCGGGGGGGTTGCGGCCGGGGAGCTGTTTTTT
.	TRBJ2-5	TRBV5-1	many	CASSPSGDLQETQYF	TGCGCCAGCAGCCCCTCAGGGGACCTCCAAGAGACCCAGTACTTC
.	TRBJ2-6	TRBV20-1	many	CSALRAGANVLTF	TGCAGTGCGCTCAGGGCTGGGGCCAACGTCCTGACTTTC
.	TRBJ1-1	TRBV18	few	CASSLARVEGTEAFF	TGTGCCAGCTCACTCGCCAGGGTGGAGGGCACTGAAGCTTTCTTT
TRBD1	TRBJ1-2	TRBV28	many	CASSLYRGYGYTF	TGTGCCAGCAGTTTGTACAGGGGCTATGGCTACACCTTC
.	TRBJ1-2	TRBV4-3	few	CASSQEYPGTNYGYTF	TGCGCCAGCAGCCAAGAATACCCAGGGACTAACTATGGCTACACCTTC
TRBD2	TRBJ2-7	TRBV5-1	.	CASRSSGREQYF	TGCGCCAGCAGATCTAGCGGGAGAGAACAGTACTTC
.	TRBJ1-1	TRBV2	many	CASTGGFTEAFF	TGTGCCAGCACGGGGGGCTTCACTGAAGCTTTCTTT
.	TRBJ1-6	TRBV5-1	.	CASSLEGLDSPLHF	TGCGCCAGCAGCTTGGAGGGGCTTGATTCACCCCTCCACTTT
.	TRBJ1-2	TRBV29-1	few	CSVDGGGGVYGYTF	TGCAGCGTTGATGGGGGCGGAGGAGTCTATGGCTACACCTTC
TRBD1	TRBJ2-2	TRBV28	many	CASSPWTGNTGELFF	TGTGCCAGCAGTCCCTGGACAGGGAATACCGGGGAGCTGTTTTTT
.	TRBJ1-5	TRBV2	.	CASSVNSLRNQPQHF	TGTGCCAGCAGTGTCAACAGCCTCCGGAATCAGCCCCAGCATTTT
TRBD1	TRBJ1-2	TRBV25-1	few	CASRRGGADGYTF	TGTGCCAGCAGGCGAGGGGGCGCGGATGGCTACACCTTC
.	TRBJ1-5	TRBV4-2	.	CASSPLQGYSNQPQQF	TGTGCCAGCAGCCCGCTACAGGGATATAGCAATCAGCCCCAGCAGTTT
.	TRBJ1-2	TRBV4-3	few	CASSQDPSPYGYTF	TGCGCCAGCAGCCAAGACCCCAGTCCCTATGGCTACACCTTC
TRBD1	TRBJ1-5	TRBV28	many	CASATGGDGPQHF	TGTGCCAGCGCCACAGGGGGCGACGGGCCCCAGCATTTT
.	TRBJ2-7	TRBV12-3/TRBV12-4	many	CASTRDGLSYEQYF	TGTGCCAGCACCCGAGACGGATTATCCTACGAGCAGTACTTC
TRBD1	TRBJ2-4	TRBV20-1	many	CSALTTGSLAKNIQYF	TGCAGTGCCCTCACGACAGGGAGCTTAGCCAAAAACATTCAGTACTTC
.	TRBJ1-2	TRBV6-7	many	CASSYSRGRGGGYTF	TGTGCCAGCAGTTACTCAAGAGGCAGGGGAGGTGGCTACACCTTC
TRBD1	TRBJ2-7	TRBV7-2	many	CASSLNRGFRPYEQYF	TGTGCCAGCAGCTTAAACAGGGGTTTCCGCCCCTACGAGCAGTACTTC
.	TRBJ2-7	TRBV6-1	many	CASNRDTNYEQYF	TGTGCCAGCAACAGGGACACCAACTACGAGCAGTACTTC
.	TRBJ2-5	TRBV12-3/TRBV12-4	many	CASSSDTTGETQYF	TGTGCCAGCAGCAGTGACACCACCGGAGAGACCCAGTACTTC
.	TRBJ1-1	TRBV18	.	CASSPPVYTEAFF	TGTGCCAGCTCACCACCGGTGTACACTGAAGCTTTCTTT
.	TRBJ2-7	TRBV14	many	CASSQYQTTYEQYF	TGTGCCAGCAGCCAATATCAGACAACCTACGAGCAGTACTTC
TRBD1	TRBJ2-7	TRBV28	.	CASSFAGTVSYEQYF	TGTGCCAGCAGCTTCGCCGGGACAGTCTCCTACGAGCAGTACTTC
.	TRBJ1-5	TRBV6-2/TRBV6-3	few	CASSYGVLWPQHF	TGTGCCAGCAGTTACGGTGTGCTATGGCCCCAGCATTTT
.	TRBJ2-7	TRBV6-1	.	CASRGTATYEQYF	TGTGCCAGCAGGGGGACGGCTACCTACGAGCAGTACTTC
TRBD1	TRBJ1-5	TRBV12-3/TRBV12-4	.	CASSSDRGPNQPQHF	TGTGCCAGCAGCTCGGACAGGGGGCCCAATCAGCCCCAGCATTTT
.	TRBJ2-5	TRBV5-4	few	CASSLQFQETQYF	TGTGCCAGCAGCTTGCAGTTCCAAGAGACCCAGTACTTC
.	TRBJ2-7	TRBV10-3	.	CAISEMEQTLYF	TGTGCCATCAGTGAGATGGAACAAACCTTGTACTTC
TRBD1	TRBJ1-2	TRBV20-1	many	CSAATGYGYTF	TGCAGTGCCGCGACAGGGTATGGCTACACCTTC
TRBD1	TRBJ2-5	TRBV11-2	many	CASSLVIDRGRRETQYF	TGTGCCAGCAGCTTAGTTATTGACAGGGGGCGCCGAGAGACCCAGTACTTC
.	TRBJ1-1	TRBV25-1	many	CASSEAGLGEATEAFF	TGTGCCAGCAGTGAGGCTGGGCTAGGGGAGGCCACTGAAGCTTTCTTT
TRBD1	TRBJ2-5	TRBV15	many	CATSTHLDRIEETQYF	TGTGCCACCAGCACTCATTTGGACAGGATCGAGGAGACCCAGTACTTC
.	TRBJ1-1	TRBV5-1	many	CASSLAGQDMNTEAFF	TGCGCCAGCAGCTTGGCCGGGCAGGATATGAACACTGAAGCTTTCTTT
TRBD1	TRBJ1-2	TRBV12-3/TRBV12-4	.	CASSHRGGGYTF	TGTGCCAGCAGCCACAGGGGGGGCGGCTACACCTTC
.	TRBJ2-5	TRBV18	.	CASLPRSYQSETQYF	TGTGCCAGCTTACCACGGTCTTACCAATCCGAGACCCAGTACTTC
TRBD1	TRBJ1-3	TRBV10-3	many	CAIRQGASGNTIYF	TGTGCCATCAGACAGGGGGCGTCTGGAAACACCATATATTTT
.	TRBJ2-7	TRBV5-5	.	CASSLYNPQYF	TGTGCCAGCAGCTTGTATAACCCTCAATACTTC
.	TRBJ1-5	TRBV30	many	CAWSLQGWNQPQHF	TGTGCCTGGAGTCTGCAGGGCTGGAATCAGCCCCAGCATTTT
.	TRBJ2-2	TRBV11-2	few	CASSSGGPETNTGELFF	TGTGCCAGCAGCTCCGGGGGGCCGGAGACTAACACCGGGGAGCTGTTTTTT
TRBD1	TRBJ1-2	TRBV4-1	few	CASSQVGTGGSYTF	TGCGCCAGCAGCCAAGTCGGGACAGGGGGAAGCTACACCTTC
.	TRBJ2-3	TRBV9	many	CASSVDVSDTQYF	TGTGCCAGCAGCGTAGATGTGTCAGATACGCAGTATTTT
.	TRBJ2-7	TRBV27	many	CASSLREDHEQYF	TGTGCCAGCAGTTTAAGGGAGGACCACGAGCAGTACTTC
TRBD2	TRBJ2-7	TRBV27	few	CASSLSLRELAYEQYF	TGTGCCAGCAGTTTATCGTTGCGGGAGTTGGCCTACGAGCAGTACTTC
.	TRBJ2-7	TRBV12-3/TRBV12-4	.	CASSLSPITYEQYF	TGTGCCAGCAGTTTAAGTCCCATAACCTACGAGCAGTACTTC
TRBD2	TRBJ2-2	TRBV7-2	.	CASSLAGGRVGELFF	TGTGCCAGCAGCTTAGCGGGAGGGCGCGTCGGGGAGCTGTTTTTT